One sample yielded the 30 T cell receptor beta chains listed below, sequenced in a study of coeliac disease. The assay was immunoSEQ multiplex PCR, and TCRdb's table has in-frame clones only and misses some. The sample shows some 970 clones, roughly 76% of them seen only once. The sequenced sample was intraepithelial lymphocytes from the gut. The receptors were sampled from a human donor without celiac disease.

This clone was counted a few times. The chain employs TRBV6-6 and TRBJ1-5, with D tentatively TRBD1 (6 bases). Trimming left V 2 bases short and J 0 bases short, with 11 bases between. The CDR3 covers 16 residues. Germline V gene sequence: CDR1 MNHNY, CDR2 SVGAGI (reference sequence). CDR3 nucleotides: TGTGCCAGCAGTTACGCGACAGGATATAGCAATCAGCCCCAGCATTTT. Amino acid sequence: CASSYATGYSNQPQHF.

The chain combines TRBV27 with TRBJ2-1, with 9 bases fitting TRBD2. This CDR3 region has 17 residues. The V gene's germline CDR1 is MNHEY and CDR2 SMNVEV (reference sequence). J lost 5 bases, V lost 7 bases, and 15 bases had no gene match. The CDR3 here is CASTPGGSGRENNEQFF. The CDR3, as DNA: TGTGCCAGCACCCCCGGTGGTAGCGGGAGAGAGAACAATGAGCAGTTCTTC.

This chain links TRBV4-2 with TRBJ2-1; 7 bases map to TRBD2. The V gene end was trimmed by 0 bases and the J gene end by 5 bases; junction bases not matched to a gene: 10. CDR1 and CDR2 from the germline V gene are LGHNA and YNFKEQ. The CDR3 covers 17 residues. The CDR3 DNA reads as TGTGCCAGCAGCCAAGATTGGGGCGGGGGACCCCACAATGAGCAGTTCTTC. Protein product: CASSQDWGGGPHNEQFF.

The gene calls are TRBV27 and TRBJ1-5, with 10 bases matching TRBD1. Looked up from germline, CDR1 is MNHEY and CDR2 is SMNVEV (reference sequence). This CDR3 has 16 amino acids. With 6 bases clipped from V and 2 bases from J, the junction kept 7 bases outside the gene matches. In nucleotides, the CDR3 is TGTGCCAGCAGCCCTGGACAGGGGGAAGGCAATCAGCCCCAGCATTTT. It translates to CASSPGQGEGNQPQHF.

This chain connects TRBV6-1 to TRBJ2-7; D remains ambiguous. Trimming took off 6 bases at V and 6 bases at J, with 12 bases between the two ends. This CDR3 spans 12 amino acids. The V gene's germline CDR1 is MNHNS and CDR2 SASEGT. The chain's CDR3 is CASRTSRVEQYF. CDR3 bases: TGTGCCAGCAGGACGTCTCGGGTCGAGCAGTACTTC.

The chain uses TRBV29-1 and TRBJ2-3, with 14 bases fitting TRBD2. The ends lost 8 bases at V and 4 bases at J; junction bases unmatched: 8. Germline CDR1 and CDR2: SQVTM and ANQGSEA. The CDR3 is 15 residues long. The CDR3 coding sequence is TGCAGCTCTGACGGGACTAGCGGGAGTTCAGATACGCAGTATTTT. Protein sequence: CSSDGTSGSSDTQYF.

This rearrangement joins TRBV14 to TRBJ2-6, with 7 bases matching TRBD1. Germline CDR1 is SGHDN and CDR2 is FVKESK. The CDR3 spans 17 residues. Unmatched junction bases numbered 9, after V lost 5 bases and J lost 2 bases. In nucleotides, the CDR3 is TGTGCCAGCAGCTCAGAACAGGGGCGAGCTGGGGCCAACGTCCTGACTTTC. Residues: CASSSEQGRAGANVLTF.

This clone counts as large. CDR3: CASSLGQGYGYTF. DNA of the CDR3: TGTGCCAGCAGTCTCGGACAGGGTTATGGCTACACCTTC. The chain recombines TRBV27 with TRBJ1-2; TRBD1 agrees at 8 bases. CDR3 size: 13 residues. Germline trimming cut 5 bases from V and 5 bases from J; bases unmatched to any gene: 4. Germline CDR1 is MNHEY and CDR2 is SMNVEV (reference sequence).

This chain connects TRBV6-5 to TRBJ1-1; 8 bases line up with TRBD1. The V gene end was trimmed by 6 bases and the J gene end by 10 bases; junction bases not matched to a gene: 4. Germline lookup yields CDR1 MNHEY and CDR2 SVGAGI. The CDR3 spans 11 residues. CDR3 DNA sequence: TGTGCCAGCAGACAGGGGGAGGGAGCTTTCTTT. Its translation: CASRQGEGAFF.

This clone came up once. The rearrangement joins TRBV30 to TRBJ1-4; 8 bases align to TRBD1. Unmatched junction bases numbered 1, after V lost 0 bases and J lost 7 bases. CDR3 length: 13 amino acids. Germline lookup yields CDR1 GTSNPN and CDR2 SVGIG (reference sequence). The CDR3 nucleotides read TGTGCCTGGAGTGTAGGACAGGGTGAAAAACTGTTTTTT. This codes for CAWSVGQGEKLFF.

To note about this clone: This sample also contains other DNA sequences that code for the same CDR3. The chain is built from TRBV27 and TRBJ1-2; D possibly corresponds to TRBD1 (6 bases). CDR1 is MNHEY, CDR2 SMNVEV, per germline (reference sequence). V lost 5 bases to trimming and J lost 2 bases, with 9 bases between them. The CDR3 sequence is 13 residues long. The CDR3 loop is CASSLGQNYGYTF. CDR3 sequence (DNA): TGTGCCAGCAGTCTCGGACAGAACTATGGCTACACCTTC.

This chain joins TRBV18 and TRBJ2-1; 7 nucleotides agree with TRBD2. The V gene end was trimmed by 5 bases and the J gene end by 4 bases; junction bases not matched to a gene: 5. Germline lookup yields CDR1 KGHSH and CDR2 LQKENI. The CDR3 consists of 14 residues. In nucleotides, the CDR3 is TGTGCCAGCTCAGCAGTCGGGGGGTACAATGAGCAGTTCTTC. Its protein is CASSAVGGYNEQFF.

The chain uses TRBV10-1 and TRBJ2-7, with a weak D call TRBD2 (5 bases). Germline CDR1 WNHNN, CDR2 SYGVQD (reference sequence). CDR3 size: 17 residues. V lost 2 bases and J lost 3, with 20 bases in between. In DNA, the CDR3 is TGCGCCAGCAGTGAGACCGGACTCCGCGCGGGTGGCTACGAGCAGTACTTC. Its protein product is CASSETGLRAGGYEQYF.

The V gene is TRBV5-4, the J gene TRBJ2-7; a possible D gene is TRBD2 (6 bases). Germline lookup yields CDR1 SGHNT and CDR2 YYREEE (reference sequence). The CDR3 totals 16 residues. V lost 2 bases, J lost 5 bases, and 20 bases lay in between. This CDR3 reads CASSLRLGGSSDEQYF. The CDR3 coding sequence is TGTGCCAGCAGCTTACGTCTCGGGGGATCATCCGACGAGCAGTACTTC.

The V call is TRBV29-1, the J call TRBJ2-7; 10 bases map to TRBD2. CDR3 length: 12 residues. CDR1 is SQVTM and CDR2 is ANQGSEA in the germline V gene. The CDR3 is CNALAGAYEQYF. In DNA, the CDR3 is TGCAACGCCCTAGCGGGGGCCTACGAGCAGTACTTC.

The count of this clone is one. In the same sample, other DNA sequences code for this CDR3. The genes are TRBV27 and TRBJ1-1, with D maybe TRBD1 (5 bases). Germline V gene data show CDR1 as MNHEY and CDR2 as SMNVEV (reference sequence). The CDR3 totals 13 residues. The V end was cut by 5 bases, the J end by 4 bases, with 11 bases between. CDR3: CASSPMGGTEAFF. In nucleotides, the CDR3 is TGTGCCAGCAGTCCTATGGGGGGCACTGAAGCTTTCTTT.

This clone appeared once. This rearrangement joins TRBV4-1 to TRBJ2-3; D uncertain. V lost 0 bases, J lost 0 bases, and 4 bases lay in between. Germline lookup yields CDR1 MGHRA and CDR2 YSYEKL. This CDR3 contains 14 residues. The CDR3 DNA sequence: TGCGCCAGCAGCCAAGAGGGCAGCACAGATACGCAGTATTTT. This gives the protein CASSQEGSTDTQYF.

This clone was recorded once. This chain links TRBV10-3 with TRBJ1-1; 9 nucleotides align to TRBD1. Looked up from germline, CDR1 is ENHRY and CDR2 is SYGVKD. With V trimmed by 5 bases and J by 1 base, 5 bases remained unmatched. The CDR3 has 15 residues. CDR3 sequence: CAISSPDRGNTEAFF. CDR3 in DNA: TGTGCCATCAGTTCCCCGGACAGGGGGAACACTGAAGCTTTCTTT.

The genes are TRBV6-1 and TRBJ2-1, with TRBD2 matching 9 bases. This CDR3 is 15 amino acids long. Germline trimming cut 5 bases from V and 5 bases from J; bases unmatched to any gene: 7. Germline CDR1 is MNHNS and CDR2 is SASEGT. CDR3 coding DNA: TGTGCCAGCAGTTTCTTCGCGGGGGGGCACAATGAGCAGTTCTTC. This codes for CASSFFAGGHNEQFF.

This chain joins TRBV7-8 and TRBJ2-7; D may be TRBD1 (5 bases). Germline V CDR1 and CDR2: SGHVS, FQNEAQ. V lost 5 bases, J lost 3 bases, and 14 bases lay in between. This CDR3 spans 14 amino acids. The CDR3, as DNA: TGTGCCAGCAGCGGACGTGGGGCCTTCTACGAGCAGTACTTC. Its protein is CASSGRGAFYEQYF.

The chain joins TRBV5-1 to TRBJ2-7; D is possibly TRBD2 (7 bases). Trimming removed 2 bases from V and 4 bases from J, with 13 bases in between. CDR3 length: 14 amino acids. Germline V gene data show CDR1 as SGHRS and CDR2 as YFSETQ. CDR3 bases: TGCGCCAGCAGCTTAGGGGGGGCCCGATACGAGCAGTACTTC. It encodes CASSLGGARYEQYF.

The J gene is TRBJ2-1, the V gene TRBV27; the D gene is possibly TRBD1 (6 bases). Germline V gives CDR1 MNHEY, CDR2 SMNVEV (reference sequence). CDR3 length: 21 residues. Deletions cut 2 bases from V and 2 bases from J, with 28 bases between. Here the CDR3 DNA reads TGTGCCAGCAGTTTAAGTGCCACCCTATATACGGACAGAGTCACCTACAATGAGCAGTTCTTC. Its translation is CASSLSATLYTDRVTYNEQFF.

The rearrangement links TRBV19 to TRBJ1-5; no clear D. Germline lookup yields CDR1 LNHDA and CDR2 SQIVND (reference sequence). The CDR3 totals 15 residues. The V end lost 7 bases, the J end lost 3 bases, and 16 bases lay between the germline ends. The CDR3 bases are TGTGCCAGTAAGTTTGAGGGATGGCCCAATCAGCCCCAGCATTTT. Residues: CASKFEGWPNQPQHF.

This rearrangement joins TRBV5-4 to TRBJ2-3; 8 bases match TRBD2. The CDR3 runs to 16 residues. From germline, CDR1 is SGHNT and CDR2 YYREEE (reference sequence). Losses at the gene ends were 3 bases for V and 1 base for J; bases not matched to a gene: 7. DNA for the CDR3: TGTGCCAGCAGCTCGCCTAGCGGGCGGCGCACAGATACGCAGTATTTT. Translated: CASSSPSGRRTDTQYF.

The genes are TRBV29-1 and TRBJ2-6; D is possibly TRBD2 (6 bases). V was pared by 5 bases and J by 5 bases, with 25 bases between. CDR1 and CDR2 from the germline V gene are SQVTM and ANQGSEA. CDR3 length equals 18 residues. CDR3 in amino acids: CSVKFGLSIQSRANVLTF. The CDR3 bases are TGCAGCGTTAAATTCGGACTAAGCATACAAAGTCGGGCCAACGTCCTGACTTTC.

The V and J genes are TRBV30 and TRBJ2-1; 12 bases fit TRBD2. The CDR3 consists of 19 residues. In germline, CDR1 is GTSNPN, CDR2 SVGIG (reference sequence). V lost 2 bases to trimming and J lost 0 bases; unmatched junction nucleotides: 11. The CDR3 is CAWSPMPGTSGPSYNEQFF. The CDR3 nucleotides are TGTGCCTGGAGTCCGATGCCAGGGACTAGCGGGCCCTCCTACAATGAGCAGTTCTTC.

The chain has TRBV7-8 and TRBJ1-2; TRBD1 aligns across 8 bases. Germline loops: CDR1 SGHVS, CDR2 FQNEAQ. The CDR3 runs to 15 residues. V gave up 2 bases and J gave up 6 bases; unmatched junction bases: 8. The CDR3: CASSLLGQGVDGYTF. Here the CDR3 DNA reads TGTGCCAGCAGCTTACTTGGACAGGGTGTTGATGGCTACACCTTC.

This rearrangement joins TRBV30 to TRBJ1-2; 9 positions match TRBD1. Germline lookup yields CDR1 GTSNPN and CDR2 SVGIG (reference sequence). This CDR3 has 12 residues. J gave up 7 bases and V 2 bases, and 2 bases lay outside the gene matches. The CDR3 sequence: CAWSLTGGGYTF. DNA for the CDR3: TGTGCCTGGAGTTTGACAGGGGGTGGCTACACCTTC.

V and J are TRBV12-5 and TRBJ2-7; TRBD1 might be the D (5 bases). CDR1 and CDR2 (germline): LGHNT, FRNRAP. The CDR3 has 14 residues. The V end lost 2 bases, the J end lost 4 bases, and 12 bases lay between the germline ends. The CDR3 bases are TGTGCTAGTGGTTTGCAGGGCCCAGCATACGAGCAGTACTTC. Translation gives CASGLQGPAYEQYF.

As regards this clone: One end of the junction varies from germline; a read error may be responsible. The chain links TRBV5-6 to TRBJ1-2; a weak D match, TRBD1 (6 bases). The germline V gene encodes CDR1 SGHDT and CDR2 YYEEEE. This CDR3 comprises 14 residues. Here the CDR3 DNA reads TGTGCCAGCAGCGAACAGGGATATAACTATGGCTACATCTTC. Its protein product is CASSEQGYNYGYIF.